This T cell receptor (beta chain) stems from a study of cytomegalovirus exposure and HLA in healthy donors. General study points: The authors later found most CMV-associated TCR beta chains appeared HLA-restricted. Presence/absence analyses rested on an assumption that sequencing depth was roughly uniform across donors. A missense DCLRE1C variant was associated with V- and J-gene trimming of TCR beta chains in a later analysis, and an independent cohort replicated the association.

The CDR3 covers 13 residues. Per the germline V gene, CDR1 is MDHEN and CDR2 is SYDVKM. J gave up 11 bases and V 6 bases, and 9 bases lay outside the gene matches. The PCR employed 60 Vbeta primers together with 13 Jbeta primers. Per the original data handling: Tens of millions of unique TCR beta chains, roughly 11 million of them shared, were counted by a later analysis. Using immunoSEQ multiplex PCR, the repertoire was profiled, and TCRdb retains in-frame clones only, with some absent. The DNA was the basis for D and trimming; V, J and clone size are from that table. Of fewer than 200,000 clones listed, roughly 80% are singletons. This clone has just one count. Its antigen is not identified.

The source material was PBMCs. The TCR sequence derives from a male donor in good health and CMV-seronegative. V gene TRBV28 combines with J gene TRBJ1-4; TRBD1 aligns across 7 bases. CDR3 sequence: CASSRDRVGKLFF. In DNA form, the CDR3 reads TGTGCCAGCAGCCGTGACAGGGTTGGGAAACTGTTTTTT.